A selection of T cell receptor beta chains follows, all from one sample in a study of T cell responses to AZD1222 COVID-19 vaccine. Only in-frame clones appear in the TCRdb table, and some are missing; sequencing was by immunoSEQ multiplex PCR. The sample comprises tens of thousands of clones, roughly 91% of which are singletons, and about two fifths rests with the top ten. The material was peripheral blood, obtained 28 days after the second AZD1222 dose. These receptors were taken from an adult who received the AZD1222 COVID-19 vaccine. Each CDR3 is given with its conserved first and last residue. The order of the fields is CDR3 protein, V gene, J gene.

CASSLSGSGNEKLFF	TRBV7-9	TRBJ1-4
CASSLDGEKLFF	TRBV5-6	TRBJ1-4
CASSLSRAQGYTF	TRBV11-2	TRBJ1-2
CASSLGDRKNTEAFF	TRBV7-2	TRBJ1-1
CASSRSRNQPQHF	TRBV18	TRBJ1-5
CASSREGQRGTDTQYF	TRBV5-8	TRBJ2-3
CASSLVGGNNEQYF	TRBV5-6	TRBJ2-7
CASSQERGTEAFF	TRBV4-2	TRBJ1-1
CSVELWGGYEQYF	TRBV29-1	TRBJ2-7
CAWSGRTPNTEAFF	TRBV30	TRBJ1-1
CASSLAVTTPMGIETQYF	TRBV7-2	TRBJ2-5
CASSGDGANQPQHF	TRBV6-5	TRBJ1-5
CASSPIPPGSIQDTEAFF	TRBV7-2	TRBJ1-1
CASTNPGGYGYTF	TRBV2	TRBJ1-2
CASSLMVEAPRGYGYTF	TRBV7-9	TRBJ1-2
CASSFVGGGGGSIGKLFF	TRBV7-2	TRBJ1-4
CASSLGQLNTEAFF	TRBV13	TRBJ1-1
CASSFGGDPVEQFF	TRBV5-1	TRBJ2-1
CASRHGELFF	TRBV6-5	TRBJ2-2
CASSLAAGQDGYTF	TRBV7-2	TRBJ1-2
CASSWAHTGQGQETQYF	TRBV5-6	TRBJ2-5
CASSFTGNYGYTF	TRBV12-3/TRBV12-4	TRBJ1-2
CASSRVGTGYTF	TRBV5-4	TRBJ1-2
CASSIDSGAITDTQYF	TRBV19	TRBJ2-3
CASRVQGVDNTEAFF	TRBV19	TRBJ1-1
CASSGAGANVLTF	TRBV7-9	TRBJ2-6
CASSLIDQQETQYF	TRBV9	TRBJ2-5
CASSPAHSPLHF	TRBV6-5	TRBJ1-6
CASSQGATGSEAFF	TRBV19	TRBJ1-1
CASSLAAGNGYTF	TRBV7-8	TRBJ1-2
CASSQEFGQGLNGYTF	TRBV3-1/TRBV3-2	TRBJ1-2
CASSPQDWQETQYF	TRBV7-8	TRBJ2-5
CAISVGGGNTEAFF	TRBV10-3	TRBJ1-1
CASSLMRGDTQYF	TRBV12-3/TRBV12-4	TRBJ2-3
CASTIGTHYGYTF	TRBV11-2	TRBJ1-2
CASSESGALQETQYF	TRBV10-1	TRBJ2-5
CASRLGRGVAEAFF	TRBV5-1	TRBJ1-1
CASRAGQNNSPLHF	TRBV19	TRBJ1-6
CASSPPQGGTEAFF	TRBV5-4	TRBJ1-1
CASSLDRPNEKLFF	TRBV5-1	TRBJ1-4
CASSRDSGDYGYTF	TRBV19	TRBJ1-2
CASSFGGGVQETQYF	TRBV5-6	TRBJ2-5
CASSQEAGLSGANVLTF	TRBV4-3	TRBJ2-6
CASSPISLGTEDF	TRBV14	TRBJ2-7
CASSYFAGARSNTQYF	TRBV6-6	TRBJ2-3
CAAADGTYGYTF	TRBV6-5	TRBJ1-2
CAWATGGYEQYF	TRBV30	TRBJ2-7
CASSPAGGGPPALHF	TRBV4-3	TRBJ1-6